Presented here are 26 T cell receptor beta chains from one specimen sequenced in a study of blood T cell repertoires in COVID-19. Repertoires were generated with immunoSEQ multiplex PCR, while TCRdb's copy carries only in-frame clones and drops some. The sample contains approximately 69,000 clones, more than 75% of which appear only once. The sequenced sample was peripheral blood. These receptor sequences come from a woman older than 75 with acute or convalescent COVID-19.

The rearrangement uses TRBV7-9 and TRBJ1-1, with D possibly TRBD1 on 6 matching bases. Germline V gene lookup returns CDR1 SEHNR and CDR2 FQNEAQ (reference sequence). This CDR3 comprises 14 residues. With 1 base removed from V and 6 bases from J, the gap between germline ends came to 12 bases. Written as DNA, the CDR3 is TGTGCCAGCAGCTTAGACAGGGTTAGTGCTGAAGCTTTCTTT. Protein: CASSLDRVSAEAFF.

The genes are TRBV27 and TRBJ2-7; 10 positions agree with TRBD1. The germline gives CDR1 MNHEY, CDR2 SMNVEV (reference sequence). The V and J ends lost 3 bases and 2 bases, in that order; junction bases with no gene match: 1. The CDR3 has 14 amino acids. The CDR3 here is CASSFGTGAYEQYF. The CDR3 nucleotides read TGTGCCAGCAGTTTTGGGACAGGGGCCTACGAGCAGTACTTC.

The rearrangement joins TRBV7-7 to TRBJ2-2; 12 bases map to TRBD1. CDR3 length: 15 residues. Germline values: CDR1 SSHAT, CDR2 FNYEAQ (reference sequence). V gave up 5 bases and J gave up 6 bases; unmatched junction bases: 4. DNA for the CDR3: TGTGCCAGCAGCGAGGGACAGGGGGCATCCGGGGAGCTGTTTTTT. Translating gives CASSEGQGASGELFF.

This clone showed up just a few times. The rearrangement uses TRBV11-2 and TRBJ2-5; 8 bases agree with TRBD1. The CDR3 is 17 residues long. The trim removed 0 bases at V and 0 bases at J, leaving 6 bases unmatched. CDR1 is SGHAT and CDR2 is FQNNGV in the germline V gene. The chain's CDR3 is CASSLDGTGLYQETQYF. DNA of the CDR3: TGTGCCAGCAGCTTAGACGGGACAGGCTTGTACCAAGAGACCCAGTACTTC.

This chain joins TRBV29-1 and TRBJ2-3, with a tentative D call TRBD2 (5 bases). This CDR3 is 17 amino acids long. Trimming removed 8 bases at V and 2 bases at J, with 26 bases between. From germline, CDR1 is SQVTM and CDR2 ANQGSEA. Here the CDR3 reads CSLTGVMGSEVTDTQYF. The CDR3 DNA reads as TGCAGCTTAACCGGGGTTATGGGCTCGGAGGTCACAGATACGCAGTATTTT.

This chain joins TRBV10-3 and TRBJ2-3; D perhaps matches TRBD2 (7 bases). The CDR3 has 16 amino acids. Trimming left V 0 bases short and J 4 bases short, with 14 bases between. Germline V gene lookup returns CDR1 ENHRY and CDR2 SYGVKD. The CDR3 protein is CAISESGAGEPDTQYF. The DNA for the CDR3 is TGTGCCATCAGTGAGTCGGGGGCGGGAGAGCCAGATACGCAGTATTTT.

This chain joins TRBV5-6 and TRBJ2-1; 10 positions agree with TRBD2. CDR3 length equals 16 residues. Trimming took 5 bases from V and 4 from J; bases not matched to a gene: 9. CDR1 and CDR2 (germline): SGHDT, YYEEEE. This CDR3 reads CASSFGLAVIYNEQFF. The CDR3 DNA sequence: TGTGCCAGCAGTTTCGGACTAGCGGTTATTTACAATGAGCAGTTCTTC. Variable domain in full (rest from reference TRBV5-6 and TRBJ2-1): DAGVTQSPTHLIKTRGQQVTLRCSPKSGHDTVSWYQQALGQGPQFIFQYYEEEERQRGNFPDRFSGHQFPNYSSELNVNALLLGDSALYLCASSFGLAVIYNEQFFGPGTRLTVL.

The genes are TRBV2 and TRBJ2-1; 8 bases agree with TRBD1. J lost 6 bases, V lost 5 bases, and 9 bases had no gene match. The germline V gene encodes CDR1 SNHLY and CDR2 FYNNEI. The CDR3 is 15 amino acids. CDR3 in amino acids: CASSPYRTGSNEQFF. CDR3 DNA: TGTGCCAGCAGTCCTTACCGGACAGGGAGCAATGAGCAGTTCTTC.

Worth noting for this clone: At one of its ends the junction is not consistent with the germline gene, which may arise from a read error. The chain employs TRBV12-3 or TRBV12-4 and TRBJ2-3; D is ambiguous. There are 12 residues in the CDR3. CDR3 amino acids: CANSLGPRTQYF. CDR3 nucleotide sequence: TGTGCCAACAGTTTAGGCCCGAGGACGCAGTATTTT.

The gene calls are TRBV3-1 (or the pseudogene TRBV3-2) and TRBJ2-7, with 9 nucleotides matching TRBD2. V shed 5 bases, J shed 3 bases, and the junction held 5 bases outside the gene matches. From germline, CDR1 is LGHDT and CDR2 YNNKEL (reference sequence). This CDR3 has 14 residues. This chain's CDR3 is CASSYGLASYEQYF. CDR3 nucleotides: TGTGCCAGCAGCTACGGACTAGCGAGCTACGAGCAGTACTTC.

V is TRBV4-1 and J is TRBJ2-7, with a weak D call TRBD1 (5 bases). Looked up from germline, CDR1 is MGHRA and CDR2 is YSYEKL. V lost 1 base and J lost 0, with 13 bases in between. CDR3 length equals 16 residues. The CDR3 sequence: CASSQVWGESSYEQYF. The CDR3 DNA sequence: TGCGCCAGCAGCCAAGTGTGGGGCGAGAGCTCCTACGAGCAGTACTTC.

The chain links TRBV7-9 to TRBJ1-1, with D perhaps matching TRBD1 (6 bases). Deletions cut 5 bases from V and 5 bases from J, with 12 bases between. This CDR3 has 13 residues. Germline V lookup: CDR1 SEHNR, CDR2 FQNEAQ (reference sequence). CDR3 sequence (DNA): TGTGCCAGCAGCCCGGGGGGGCTGACTGAAGCTTTCTTT. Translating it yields CASSPGGLTEAFF.

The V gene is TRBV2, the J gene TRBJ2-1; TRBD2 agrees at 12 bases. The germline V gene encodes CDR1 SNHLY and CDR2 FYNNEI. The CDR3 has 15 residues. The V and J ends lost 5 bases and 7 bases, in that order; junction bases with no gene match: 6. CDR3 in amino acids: CASSPTSGSRNEQFF. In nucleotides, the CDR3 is TGTGCCAGCAGTCCGACTAGCGGGAGCCGTAATGAGCAGTTCTTC.

In DNA, the CDR3 is TGTGCCAGCAGCTCGGTACAGGGGGCTATATATGGCTACACCTTC. This encodes CASSSVQGAIYGYTF. This chain connects TRBV9 to TRBJ1-2; TRBD1 matches at 9 bases. The CDR3 totals 15 residues. With 4 bases clipped from V and 5 bases from J, the junction kept 9 bases outside the gene matches. CDR1 SGDLS and CDR2 YYNGEE come from the germline V gene.

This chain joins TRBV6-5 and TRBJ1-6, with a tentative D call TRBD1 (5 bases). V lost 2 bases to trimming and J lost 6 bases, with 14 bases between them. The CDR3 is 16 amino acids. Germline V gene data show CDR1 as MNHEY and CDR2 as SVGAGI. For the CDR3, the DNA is TGTGCCAGCAGTTACAGGGGAAGTTTGGGTAATTCACCCCTCCACTTT. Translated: CASSYRGSLGNSPLHF.

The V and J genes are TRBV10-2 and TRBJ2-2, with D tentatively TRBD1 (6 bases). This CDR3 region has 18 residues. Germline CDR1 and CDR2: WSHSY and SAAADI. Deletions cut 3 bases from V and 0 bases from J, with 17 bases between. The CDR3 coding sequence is TGCGCCAGCAGTGAAAGTCGAATGGGGGCCGCGAACACCGGGGAGCTGTTTTTT. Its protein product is CASSESRMGAANTGELFF.

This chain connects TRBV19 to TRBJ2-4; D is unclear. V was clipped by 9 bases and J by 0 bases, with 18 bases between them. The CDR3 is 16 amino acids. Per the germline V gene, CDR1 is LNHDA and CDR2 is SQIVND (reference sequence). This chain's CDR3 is CARKPPTRLAKNIQYF. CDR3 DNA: TGTGCCAGAAAACCCCCCACTCGACTAGCCAAAAACATTCAGTACTTC.

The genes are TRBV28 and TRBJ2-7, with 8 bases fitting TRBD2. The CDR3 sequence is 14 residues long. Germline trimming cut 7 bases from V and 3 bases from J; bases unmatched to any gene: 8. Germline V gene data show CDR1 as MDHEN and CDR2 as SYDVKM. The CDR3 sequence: CASTQGLGRYEQYF. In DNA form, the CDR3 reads TGTGCCAGCACCCAGGGACTAGGACGCTACGAGCAGTACTTC.

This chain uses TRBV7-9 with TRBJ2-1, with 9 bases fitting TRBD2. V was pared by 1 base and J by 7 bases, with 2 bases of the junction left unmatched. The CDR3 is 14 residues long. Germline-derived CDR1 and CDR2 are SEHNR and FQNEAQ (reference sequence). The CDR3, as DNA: TGTGCCAGCAGCTTAGGCGGGAGGGCTAATGAGCAGTTCTTC. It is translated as CASSLGGRANEQFF.

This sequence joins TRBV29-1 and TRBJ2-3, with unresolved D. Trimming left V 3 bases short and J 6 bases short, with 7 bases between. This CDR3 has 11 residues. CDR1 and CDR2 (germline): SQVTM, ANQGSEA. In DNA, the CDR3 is TGCAGCGTTGACTTCTCTGATACGCAGTATTTT. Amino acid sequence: CSVDFSDTQYF.

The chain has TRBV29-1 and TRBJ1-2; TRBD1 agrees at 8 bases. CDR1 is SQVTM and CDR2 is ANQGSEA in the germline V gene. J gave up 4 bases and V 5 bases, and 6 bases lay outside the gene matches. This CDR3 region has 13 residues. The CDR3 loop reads CSVTETGAYGYTF. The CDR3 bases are TGCAGCGTTACCGAGACAGGGGCCTATGGCTACACCTTC. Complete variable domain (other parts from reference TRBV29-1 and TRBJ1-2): SAVISQKPSRDICQRGTSLTIQCQVDSQVTMMFWYRQQPGQSLTLIATANQGSEATYESGFVIDKFPISRPNLTFSTLTVSNMSPEDSSIYLCSVTETGAYGYTFGSGTRLTVV.

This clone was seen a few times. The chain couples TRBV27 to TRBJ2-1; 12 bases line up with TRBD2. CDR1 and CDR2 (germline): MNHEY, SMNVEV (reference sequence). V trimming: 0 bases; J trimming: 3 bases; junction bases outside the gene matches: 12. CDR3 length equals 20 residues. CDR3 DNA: TGTGCCAGCAGTTTATCGCCGGGACAGGGGACTAGCGGGTTCTACAATGAGCAGTTCTTC. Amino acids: CASSLSPGQGTSGFYNEQFF.

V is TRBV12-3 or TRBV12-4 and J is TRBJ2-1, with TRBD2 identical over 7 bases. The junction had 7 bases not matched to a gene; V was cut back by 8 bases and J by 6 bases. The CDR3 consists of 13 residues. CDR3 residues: CASDSREGNEQFF. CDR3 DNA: TGTGCCAGCGATAGTAGGGAGGGCAATGAGCAGTTCTTC.

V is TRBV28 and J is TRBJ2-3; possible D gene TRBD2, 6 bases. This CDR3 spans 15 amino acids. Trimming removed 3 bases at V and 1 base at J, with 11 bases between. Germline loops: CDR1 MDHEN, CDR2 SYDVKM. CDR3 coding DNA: TGTGCCAGCAGTTTTACCGGGAGACGCACAGATACGCAGTATTTT. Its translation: CASSFTGRRTDTQYF. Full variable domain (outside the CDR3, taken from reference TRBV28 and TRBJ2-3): DVKVTQSSRYLVKRTGEKVFLECVQDMDHENMFWYRQDPGLGLRLIYFSYDVKMKEKGDIPEGYSVSREKKERFSLILESASTNQTSMYLCASSFTGRRTDTQYFGPGTRLTVL.

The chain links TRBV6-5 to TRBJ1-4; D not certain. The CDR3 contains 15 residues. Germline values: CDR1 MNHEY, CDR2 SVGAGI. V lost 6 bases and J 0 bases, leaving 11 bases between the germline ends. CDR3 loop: CASRFDHSTNEKLFF. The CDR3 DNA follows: TGTGCCAGCAGGTTCGATCACTCAACTAATGAAAAACTGTTTTTT.

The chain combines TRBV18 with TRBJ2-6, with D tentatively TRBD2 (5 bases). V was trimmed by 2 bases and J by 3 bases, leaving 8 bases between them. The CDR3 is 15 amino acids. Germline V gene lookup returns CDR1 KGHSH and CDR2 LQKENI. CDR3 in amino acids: CASSPGGFGANVLTF. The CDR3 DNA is TGTGCCAGCTCACCAGGAGGTTTTGGGGCCAACGTCCTGACTTTC.